Reported below is one T cell receptor (beta chain). Its antigen is unknown. At one end the junction does not follow the germline gene, possibly because of a read error. The TCR library protocol was used to attach unique molecular identifiers. These identifiers were attached to individual cDNA molecules. TCRdb redid the calling of the 5' RACE reads with MiXCR, one entry per CDR3 protein. The sample holds around 110,000 distinct CDR3 sequences, 11% seen once. The sample belongs to a study of early T cells in non-severe SARS-CoV-2 infection. Study-level information: Chains were not paired, and sequencing was done on bulk RNA from unsorted whole blood.

Whole-study findings and limits: Matching results from VDJdb favored anti-spike CD8 responses, leaving private and CD4 specificities undetected.

In germline, CDR1 is SGHAT, CDR2 FQNNGV. CDR3 size: 12 residues. Source material: whole blood. J is TRBJ2-1 and V is TRBV11-2; a possible D gene is TRBD2 (6 bases). This receptor was taken from an adult who was a healthcare worker with PCR-confirmed SARS-CoV-2 infection or an uninfected control (not recorded which). CDR3 sequence: CVSSRRENEQFF. The DNA for the CDR3 is TGTGTCAGCAGTAGACGGGAGAATGAGCAGTTCTTC.